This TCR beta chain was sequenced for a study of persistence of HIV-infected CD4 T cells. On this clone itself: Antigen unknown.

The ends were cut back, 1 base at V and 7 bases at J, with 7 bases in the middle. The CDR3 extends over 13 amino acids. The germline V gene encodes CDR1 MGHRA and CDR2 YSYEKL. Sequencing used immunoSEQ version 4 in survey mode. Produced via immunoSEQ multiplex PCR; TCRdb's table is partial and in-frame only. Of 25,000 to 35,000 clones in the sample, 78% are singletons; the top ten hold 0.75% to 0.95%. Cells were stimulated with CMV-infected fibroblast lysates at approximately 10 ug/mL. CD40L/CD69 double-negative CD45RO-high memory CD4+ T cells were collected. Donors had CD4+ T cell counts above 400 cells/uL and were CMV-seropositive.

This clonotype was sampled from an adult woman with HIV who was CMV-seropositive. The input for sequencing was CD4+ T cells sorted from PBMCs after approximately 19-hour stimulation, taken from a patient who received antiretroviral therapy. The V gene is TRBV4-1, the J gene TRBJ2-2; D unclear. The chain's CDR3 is CASSQVILGELFF. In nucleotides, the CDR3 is TGCGCCAGCAGCCAAGTCATACTCGGGGAGCTGTTTTTT.